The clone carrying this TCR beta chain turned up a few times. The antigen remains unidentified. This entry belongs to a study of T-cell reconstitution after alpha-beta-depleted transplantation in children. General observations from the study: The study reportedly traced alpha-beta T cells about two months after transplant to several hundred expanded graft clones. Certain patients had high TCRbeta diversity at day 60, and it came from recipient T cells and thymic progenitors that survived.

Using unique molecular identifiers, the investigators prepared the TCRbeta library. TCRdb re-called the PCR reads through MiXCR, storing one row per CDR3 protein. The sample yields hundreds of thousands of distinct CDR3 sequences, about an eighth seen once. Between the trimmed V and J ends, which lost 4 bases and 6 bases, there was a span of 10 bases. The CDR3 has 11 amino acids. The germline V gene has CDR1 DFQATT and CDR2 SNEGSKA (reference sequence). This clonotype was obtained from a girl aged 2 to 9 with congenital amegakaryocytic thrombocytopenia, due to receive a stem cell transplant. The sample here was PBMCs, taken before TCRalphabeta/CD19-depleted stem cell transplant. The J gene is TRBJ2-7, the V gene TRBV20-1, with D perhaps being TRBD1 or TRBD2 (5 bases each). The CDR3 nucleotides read TGCAGTGCTAAGTTGGGGGTCGAGCAGTACTTC. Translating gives CSAKLGVEQYF.